This T cell receptor beta chain was captured in a study of cytomegalovirus exposure and HLA in healthy donors listed by TCRdb under 2017. About the study as a whole: According to an earlier analysis of a few hundred of the donors, roughly 180 million T cells yielded some 110 million unique TCR beta sequences and about 280 Gb of sequence data. In a later genetic analysis, genome-wide SNP genotypes for 398 of the 666 donors were used, and that subset was treated as a discovery cohort. The aim of the study was to test whether cataloging public T cell receptors could identify signatures of past pathogen exposure. The study combined high-throughput TCR immunosequencing, statistical association of individual TCRs with disease status, and machine learning to predict cytomegalovirus infection status. About five DR-DQ haplotypes were handled as single units for association and clustering because linkage in the cohort was strong. In the later analysis, no new phenotypic data were used to find candidate immune exposures; instead, reliance was placed on TCR beta sequences and their occurrence across donors. Besides the first cohort of more than 650 subjects, a separate validation cohort made up of around 120 different subjects was used. Among the roughly 430 genotyped donors, approximately 76% belonged to the genetic ancestry cluster associated with self-reported Caucasian donors. The study used immunosequencing to profile the T cell repertoires of approximately 640 subjects and linked those repertoires to cytomegalovirus serostatus. Donor age, sex, ethnicity and CMV serostatus were collected together with the repertoire data. An earlier analysis of roughly 600 of the donors used high-throughput TCR beta sequencing to judge whether each TCR beta V gene segment behaved as functional or pseudogenic. Among about 370 genotyped donors of the cohort, an average of approximately 200,000 unique TCR beta nucleotide sequences was sequenced per donor, of which 15% to 20% were non-productive. HLA typing included class I and class II loci at four-digit resolution. In a later analysis, previously published TCR beta repertoires from 550 to 700 donors were re-analyzed and high-resolution HLA genotyping was added so that TCR occurrence patterns could be studied. The number of donors typed differed by locus, with 629-630 for A, B, C, DRB1 and DQB1, around 560 for DQA1, approximately 570 for DPA1, and around 430 for DPB1. Around 300 gigabases of sequencing data and some 85 million unique TCR sequences were included in an early release covering around 650 HLA-typed donors. Every repertoire in the discovery cohort had been generated on one and the same sequencing platform. The research as a whole found: In a later analysis, the rate of TCR association differed among HLA loci, with DRB1 alleles having the most associated TCRs and HLA-C alleles having the fewest. At a false discovery rate of 0.05, a later analysis linked under 20,000 TCR beta sequences to specific HLA alleles. For the cohort, immune exposure information was limited to CMV serostatus. An association between a missense DCLRE1C variant and V-gene and J-gene trimming of TCR beta chains was found in a later genetic analysis and replicated in an independent cohort. According to the authors, the approach could potentially be generalized to other disease states and immunological phenotypes. A further reported finding was that TCR beta sequences accurately predicted the HLA-A and HLA-B alleles for most subjects in the first cohort. When HLA alleles, especially DR and DQ, strongly co-occurred, attributing TCR associations to individual alleles was difficult. In vitro tests confirmed that a few of the cytomegalovirus-associated TCR beta chains recognize cytomegalovirus antigens. Sequencing depth was assumed to be roughly uniform across donors in the presence/absence analyses, though that assumption may not hold. Only TCR beta chains were sequenced in this cohort, and the absence of alpha or paired-chain data limited detectable features. Correlated functional status among segregating V segments might be attributable to linkage disequilibrium, but an unknown experimental factor could not be ruled out. Several of the top co-occurrence clusters appeared to be linked to parvovirus B19, influenza, CMV and Epstein-Barr virus, according to a later analysis. HLA typing was unavailable for some donors at each locus, so association tests used only the typed subset. Cytomegalovirus status was reported to be diagnosed by the classifier with high specificity and sensitivity in both the original and validation cohorts. In a later analysis, HLA-associated TCR beta chains showed more clonal expansion and lower generation probabilities than non-associated chains that were equally common. A cluster of highly shared sequence variants was judged likely to be a technical artifact of the sequencing pipeline. According to a later analysis, most CMV-associated TCR beta chains appeared to be HLA-restricted, and the HLA associations seemed to be driven largely by CMV exposure. Broadly in line with IMGT annotations, most TCR beta V segments showed up in productive rearrangements about 87% or about 30% of the time in an earlier analysis of 450 to 600 of the donors. Compared with the approximately 710-donor mean, donors in an Asian-associated ancestry cluster had fewer N-insertions in productive TCRs, according to a later genetic analysis. A total of 150 to 200 TCR beta chains were listed by the study as associated with cytomegalovirus. Most TCR sequences were seen in very few donors, while some public TCRs were found in many individuals. Over 15 rarely observed V segments, including chromosome 9 orphons, were excluded from the earlier analysis of approximately 600 of the donors because counts were too low.

Receptor amplification or capture employed the immunoSEQ multiplex PCR assay. The multiplex PCR relied on a mix of 60 forward primers for TCR Vbeta segments and 13 reverse primers for TCR Jbeta segments. Amplification of the CDR3 region of rearranged TCR beta genes was performed with a multiplex PCR assay on genomic DNA. Amplified TCR beta libraries were sequenced as 87-base-pair reads on the Illumina HiSeq System. The paper's data handling went like this. A later analysis tallied around 82 million unique TCR beta chains across the 640 or so repertoires, and roughly 11 million of those chains were shared by two or more donors. To remove PCR and sequencing errors, raw reads were error-corrected and collapsed into unique sequences using a nearest-neighbor algorithm that merged closely related sequences. Alignment of CDR3 sequences to IMGT reference sequences was used to assign V, D and J gene segments. Each retained sequence needed at least a six-nucleotide match to both a V gene segment and a J gene segment. A rearrangement was called productive if the CDR3 had no stop codons and remained in frame with V and J, and every other rearrangement was called non-productive. Following IMGT convention, CDR3 was defined as the stretch from the second conserved V-encoded cysteine to the conserved J-encoded phenylalanine. In an earlier analysis of more than 550 of the donors, sequences lacking an unambiguous match to a single V gene segment were excluded. In an earlier analysis of approximately 590 of the donors, a V segment was called functional when productive rearrangements were above 56.7%, and segregating when the standard deviation between donors exceeded 5%. A statistical classification framework was built for diagnosing cytomegalovirus status from the catalog of TCR beta chain sequences. A later analysis assigned V and J genes by comparing TCR nucleotide sequences with IMGT/GENE-DB human TR gene sequences. A later analysis assigned CDR3 sequences and most-parsimonious VDJ recombination scenarios with the TCRdist pipeline. A later analysis defined each TCR beta chain by its CDR3 amino acid sequence plus V-gene family, and excluded reads lacking a unique V-gene family. A later analysis removed 550 to 650 highly shared, low-generation-probability nucleotide sequences to deal with suspected cross-contamination and a sequencing artifact. A later analysis calculated a clonal expansion index for each public chain from normalized within-repertoire ranks of inferred template counts. In a later analysis, generation probabilities were computed using a VDJ recombination model fitted to out-of-frame rearrangements, and the results were checked against IGoR. In a later analysis, hypergeometric tests were used to score TCR-TCR, TCR-HLA and TCR-CMV co-occurrence, with a repertoire-size bias correction applied to TCR pairs. To estimate false discovery rates, a later analysis permuted the HLA or CMV assignments 20 times. In a later analysis, co-occurring TCRs were grouped using DBSCAN, with TCRdist sequence similarity added in when clustering inside HLA-allele-positive subsets. For co-occurrence clustering, repertoires with fewer than 30,000 or more than 120,000 public chains were excluded, along with five repertoires with anomalous nucleotide sharing. Imported from immuneACCESS, the table was reduced by TCRdb to in-frame sequences with V and J called. These copies leave out some clones; in studies compared against another copy, an unresolved V gene accounts for under half, and the cause of the remainder is not known. That table gives V, J and clone size, and the DNA gave D and trimming. This sample holds more than 110,000 clones; 78% were observed only once. The ten largest make up less than 3.5% of the sample.

With regard to this clone: Its antigen is not yet known. Base qualities are not at hand, and no much larger clone is one base apart.

The cohort comprised 670 or so healthy bone marrow donors. All cohort members were sampled while nominally healthy, although unrecorded immune exposures were likely present. The donor tested CMV seronegative and was one of the 352 seronegative cohort members. A peripheral blood sample was collected from each donor, and TCR beta sequencing was performed on peripheral blood mononuclear cells. The Qiagen DNeasy Blood Extraction Kit was used to extract genomic DNA from the blood cell samples. This TCR was recovered from a male donor in good health and CMV-seronegative. The sequencing sample was made of PBMCs.

In nucleotides, the sequence is TGTGCCAGCAGTGAATGGAGGGTCCGGGGTTATGGCTACACCTTC. It codes for CASSEWRVRGYGYTF. The chain couples TRBV25-1 to TRBJ1-2, with an unclear D gene assignment. V and J are truncated by 1 base and 5 bases respectively, leaving an intervening sequence of 14 bases. Reading from cysteine to phenylalanine, the CDR3 counts 15 amino acids. The only DNA kept is the CDR3, 45 bases in frame from the first base. For CDR1 and CDR2, the germline V gene lists MGHDK and SYGVNS.